The 3 T cell receptor beta chains given below trace back to one sample, sequenced in a study of T cell repertoires in cytomegalovirus infection. These receptors have no known antigen. TCRdb used MiXCR to reprocess the reads, holding one entry per CDR3 protein. The sample includes some 940,000 distinct CDR3 sequences, roughly a third of them seen just once. The source material was cultured CD8+ T cells from PBMCs, sampled from culture after CMV antigen stimulation. These TCRs come from a human donor in good health (CMV status not recorded). Some clones in this sample may be carry-over from other donors' samples.

This clonotype has just a few counts. This rearrangement joins TRBV6-5 to TRBJ2-1; TRBD1 might be the D (6 bases). There are 15 residues in the CDR3. Per the germline V gene, CDR1 is MNHEY and CDR2 is SVGAGI. Trimming removed 7 bases from V and 1 base from J, with 14 bases in between. The CDR3 here is CASTITGSSYNEQFF. In DNA, the CDR3 is TGTGCCAGCACCATAACAGGGAGTTCCTACAATGAGCAGTTCTTC.

This clonotype was picked up many times. The rearrangement uses TRBV6-1 and TRBJ2-7, with D perhaps TRBD1 (6 bases). The V end was cut by 1 base, the J end by 2 bases, with 12 bases between. Germline CDR1 MNHNS, CDR2 SASEGT. The CDR3 is made up of 15 amino acids. The CDR3 here is CASSEGPGTTYEQYV. CDR3 coding DNA: TGTGCCAGCAGTGAAGGGCCCGGGACAACCTACGAGCAGTACGTC.

This clonotype was detected only once. V usage is TRBV27 and J usage is TRBJ2-1, with D possibly being TRBD1 or TRBD2 (6 bases each). CDR1 is MNHEY and CDR2 is SMNVEV in the germline V gene (reference sequence). Trimming removed 4 bases from V and 0 bases from J, with 16 bases in between. The CDR3 extends over 17 amino acids. The CDR3 bases are TGTGCCAGCAGTTCCCAGGAGGGGGGAAGCTCCTACAATGAGCAGTTCTTC. The encoded protein is CASSSQEGGSSYNEQFF.